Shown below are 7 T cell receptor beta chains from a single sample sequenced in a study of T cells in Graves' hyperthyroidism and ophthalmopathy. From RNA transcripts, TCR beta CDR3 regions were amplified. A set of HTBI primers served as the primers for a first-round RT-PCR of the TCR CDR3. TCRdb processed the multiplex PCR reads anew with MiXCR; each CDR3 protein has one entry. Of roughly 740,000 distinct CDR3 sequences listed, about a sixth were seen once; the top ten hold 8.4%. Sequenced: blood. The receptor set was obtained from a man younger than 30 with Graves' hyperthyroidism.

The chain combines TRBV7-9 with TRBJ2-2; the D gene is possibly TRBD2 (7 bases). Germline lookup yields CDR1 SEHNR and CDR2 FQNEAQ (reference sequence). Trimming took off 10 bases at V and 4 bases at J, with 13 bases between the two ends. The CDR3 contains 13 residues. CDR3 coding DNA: TGTGCCACCCTTGGGGGGGCCACCGGGGAGCTGTTTTTT. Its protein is CATLGGATGELFF.

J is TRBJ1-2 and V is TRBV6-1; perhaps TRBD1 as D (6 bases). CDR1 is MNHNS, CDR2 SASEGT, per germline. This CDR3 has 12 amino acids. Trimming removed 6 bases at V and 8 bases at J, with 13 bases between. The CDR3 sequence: CASRTGWEGYTF. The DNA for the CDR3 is TGTGCCAGCAGGACAGGTTGGGAGGGCTACACCTTC.

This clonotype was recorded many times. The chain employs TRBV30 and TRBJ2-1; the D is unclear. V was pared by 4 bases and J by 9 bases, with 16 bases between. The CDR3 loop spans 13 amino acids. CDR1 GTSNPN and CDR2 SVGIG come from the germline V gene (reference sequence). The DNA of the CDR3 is TGTGCCTGGAAGGAGACGGGTGGCCGTGAGCAGTTCTTC. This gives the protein CAWKETGGREQFF.

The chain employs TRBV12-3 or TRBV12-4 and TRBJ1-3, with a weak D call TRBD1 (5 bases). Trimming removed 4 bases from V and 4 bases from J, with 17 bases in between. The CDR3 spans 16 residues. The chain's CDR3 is CASSSLIGVFGNTIYF. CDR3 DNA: TGTGCCAGCAGTTCGCTCATAGGGGTGTTCGGAAACACCATATATTTT.

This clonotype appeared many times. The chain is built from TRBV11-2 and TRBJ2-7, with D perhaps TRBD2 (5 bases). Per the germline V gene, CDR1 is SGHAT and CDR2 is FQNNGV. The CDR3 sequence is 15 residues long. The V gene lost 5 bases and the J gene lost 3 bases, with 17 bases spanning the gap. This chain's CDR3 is CASSPQRRGSYEQYF. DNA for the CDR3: TGTGCCAGCAGCCCTCAACGACGTGGGAGCTACGAGCAGTACTTC.

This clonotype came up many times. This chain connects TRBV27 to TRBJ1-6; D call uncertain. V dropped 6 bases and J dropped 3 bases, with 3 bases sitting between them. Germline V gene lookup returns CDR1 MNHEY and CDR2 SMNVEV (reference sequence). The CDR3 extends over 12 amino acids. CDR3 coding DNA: TGTGCCAGCAGGGACTATAATTCACCCCTCCACTTT. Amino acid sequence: CASRDYNSPLHF.

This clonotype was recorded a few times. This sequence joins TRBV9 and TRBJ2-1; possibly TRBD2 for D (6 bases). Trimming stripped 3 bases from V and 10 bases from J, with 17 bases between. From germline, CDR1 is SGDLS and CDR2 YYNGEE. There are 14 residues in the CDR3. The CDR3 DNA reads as TGTGCCAGCAGCGCTGGGACTGGGGCCATGGAGCAGTTCTTC. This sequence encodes CASSAGTGAMEQFF.